This T cell receptor beta chain was retrieved from a study of T cell responses to AZD1222 COVID-19 vaccine. Sequencing was performed with immunoSEQ multiplex PCR; in TCRdb, only in-frame clones are kept and a portion is missing. The table records tens of thousands of clones, about 90% of them present only once. There are 20 residues in the CDR3. Germline V gene lookup returns CDR1 KGHDR and CDR2 SFDVKD. V gave up 0 bases and J gave up 6 bases, with 29 bases separating them. The chain uses TRBV24-1 and TRBJ2-7; D not certain. The sequencing used peripheral blood, collected 28 days after the second AZD1222 dose. The TCR sequence derives from an adult who received the AZD1222 COVID-19 vaccine. The CDR3 loop is CATSDLCEEMASVNRPEQYF. CDR3 in DNA: TGTGCCACCAGTGATTTGTGTGAGGAGATGGCTTCGGTTAATCGTCCCGAGCAGTACTTC.